These 32 T cell receptor beta chains were sequenced from one sample in a study of blood T cell repertoires in COVID-19. Sequencing used immunoSEQ multiplex PCR; TCRdb keeps in-frame clones, though not all of them. The profile shows roughly 150,000 clones, roughly 93% of them singletons. The sequencing sample was made of peripheral blood. The receptors were gathered from a man aged 18 to 35 with acute or convalescent COVID-19.

The chain recombines TRBV3-1 (or the pseudogene TRBV3-2) with TRBJ2-4; 7 nucleotides match TRBD2. The CDR3 runs 15 residues. V lost 4 bases, J lost 8 bases, and 11 bases stayed unmatched. Per germline, CDR1 LGHDT and CDR2 YNNKEL (reference sequence). The CDR3 coding sequence is TGTGCCAGCAGCCCACGCGCGGGACTAAGTGACATTCAGTACTTC. Amino acids: CASSPRAGLSDIQYF.

This chain links TRBV27 with TRBJ1-2, with D maybe TRBD1 (5 bases). This CDR3 comprises 17 residues. In germline, CDR1 is MNHEY, CDR2 SMNVEV (reference sequence). Trimming removed 4 bases at V and 4 bases at J, with 22 bases between. As DNA, the CDR3 is TGTGCCAGCAGTTACTTCTTTGGGGGGGAAGACTTCTATGGCTACACCTTC. Protein: CASSYFFGGEDFYGYTF.

The chain has TRBV5-1 and TRBJ2-5, with 12 bases aligning to TRBD1. The CDR3 consists of 15 residues. From germline, CDR1 is SGHRS and CDR2 YFSETQ. V dropped 4 bases and J dropped 5; count of bases not matched to a gene: 6. The CDR3 DNA sequence: TGCGCCAGCAGCCAGCCGGGACAGGGGGCTGAGACCCAGTACTTC. It yields the protein CASSQPGQGAETQYF. Supplemented by reference TRBV5-1 and TRBJ2-5, the full variable domain reads KAGVTQTPRYLIKTRGQQVTLSCSPISGHRSVSWYQQTPGQGLQFLFEYFSETQRNKGNFPGRFSGRQFSNSRSEMNVSTLELGDSALYLCASSQPGQGAETQYFGPGTRLLVL.

CDR3 sequence reads: CASSQDWDRGSGYTF. The CDR3 region has the DNA TGTGCCAGCAGCCAAGATTGGGACAGGGGCTCTGGCTACACCTTC. The rearrangement uses TRBV3-1 (or the pseudogene TRBV3-2) and TRBJ1-2, with TRBD1 matching 10 bases. The junction had 5 bases not matched to a gene; V was cut back by 0 bases and J by 7 bases. Per the germline V gene, CDR1 is LGHDT and CDR2 is YNNKEL (reference sequence). CDR3 length: 15 amino acids.

This clone is deemed medium-sized. The identical CDR3 is also encoded by other nucleotide sequences in the sample. The CDR3 sequence: CATSREGSGVYGYTF. In nucleotides, the CDR3 is TGTGCCACCAGCAGAGAGGGTTCTGGAGTCTATGGCTACACCTTC. The rearrangement links TRBV15 to TRBJ1-2; no firm D call. Germline CDR1 reads LNHNV; CDR2 reads YYDKDF (reference sequence). The V and J ends lost 0 bases and 4 bases respectively, with 12 bases between them. This CDR3 has 15 amino acids.

This chain connects TRBV6-5 to TRBJ2-7; D possibly corresponds to TRBD1 (6 bases). V lost 7 bases and J 0 bases, leaving 13 bases between the germline ends. From germline, CDR1 is MNHEY and CDR2 SVGAGI. The CDR3 is 14 amino acids. The CDR3 loop reads CASTLTGRSYEQYF. In DNA, the CDR3 is TGTGCCAGCACCTTGACAGGACGCTCCTACGAGCAGTACTTC.

This chain connects TRBV2 to TRBJ1-1, with 9 bases identical to TRBD1. Germline CDR1 is SNHLY and CDR2 is FYNNEI. The CDR3 runs to 16 residues. Losses at the gene ends were 6 bases for V and 3 bases for J; bases not matched to a gene: 11. In DNA form, the CDR3 reads TGTGCCAGCAGAACTTGGACAGGGGCGCGAGACACTGAAGCTTTCTTT. It yields the protein CASRTWTGARDTEAFF.

This chain connects TRBV7-8 to TRBJ1-1, with 7 nucleotides matching TRBD1. The CDR3 sequence is 15 residues long. Losses at the gene ends were 5 bases for V and 5 bases for J; bases not matched to a gene: 11. Germline V gives CDR1 SGHVS, CDR2 FQNEAQ. CDR3 in amino acids: CASSRRQGGETEAFF. In DNA form, the CDR3 reads TGTGCCAGCAGCCGACGACAAGGGGGCGAAACTGAAGCTTTCTTT.

J is TRBJ2-5 and V is TRBV27; possible D gene TRBD1, 5 bases. There are 15 residues in the CDR3. The germline V gene has CDR1 MNHEY and CDR2 SMNVEV (reference sequence). V lost 1 base to trimming and J lost 1 base, with 10 bases between them. In DNA, the CDR3 is TGTGCCAGCAGTTTATGGGGCAGGTCCCAAGAGACCCAGTACTTC. Translating it yields CASSLWGRSQETQYF.

J is TRBJ2-5 and V is TRBV6-2 or TRBV6-3; TRBD1 agrees at 8 bases. CDR1 and CDR2 from the germline V gene are MNHEY and SVGEGT. This CDR3 region has 14 residues. V lost 2 bases to trimming and J lost 3 bases; unmatched junction nucleotides: 2. The CDR3 DNA reads as TGTGCCAGCAGTTACGTGGACAGGGAAGAGACCCAGTACTTC. Its translation: CASSYVDREETQYF.

The gene calls are TRBV11-3 and TRBJ2-2; tentative D call: TRBD2 (6 bases). Trimming left V 5 bases short and J 6 bases short, with 10 bases between. Germline loops: CDR1 SGHNT, CDR2 YENEEA. The CDR3 consists of 13 residues. The CDR3 protein is CASSRGAAGELFF. CDR3 DNA sequence: TGTGCCAGCAGCCGCGGGGCGGCCGGGGAGCTGTTTTTT.

The chain has TRBV29-1 and TRBJ1-1; 10 nucleotides match TRBD1. Per the germline V gene, CDR1 is SQVTM and CDR2 is ANQGSEA. The CDR3 consists of 16 residues. The V gene end was trimmed by 1 base and the J gene end by 0 bases; junction bases not matched to a gene: 5. The CDR3 sequence is CSVEGTGGTVNTEAFF. For the CDR3, the DNA is TGCAGCGTTGAAGGGACAGGGGGAACGGTGAACACTGAAGCTTTCTTT.

This rearrangement joins TRBV19 to TRBJ2-7; 14 bases are shared with TRBD2. J was trimmed by 4 bases and V by 5 bases; bases with no gene match: 7. In germline, CDR1 is LNHDA, CDR2 SQIVND (reference sequence). The CDR3 covers 16 residues. CDR3 DNA: TGTGCCAGTAGTTCGCGACTAGCGGGAGGGCCATACGAGCAGTACTTC. Translated, it gives CASSSRLAGGPYEQYF. Supplemented by reference TRBV19 and TRBJ2-7, the full variable domain reads DGGITQSPKYLFRKEGQNVTLSCEQNLNHDAMYWYRQDPGQGLRLIYYSQIVNDFQKGDIAEGYSVSREKKESFPLTVTSAQKNPTAFYLCASSSRLAGGPYEQYFGPGTRLTVT.

This clone was observed once. V usage is TRBV5-8 and J usage is TRBJ2-3; possibly TRBD1 for D (6 bases). Germline lookup yields CDR1 SGHTS and CDR2 YDEGEE. V gave up 4 bases and J gave up 1 base, with 19 bases separating them. The CDR3 is 17 residues long. The CDR3 sequence: CASSGGLSALRTDTQYF. The CDR3 DNA reads as TGTGCCAGCAGCGGGGGCTTAAGCGCCTTACGCACAGATACGCAGTATTTT.

CDR3 protein: CASSQDETDTQYF. The CDR3 coding sequence is TGTGCCAGCAGCCAAGATGAGACAGATACGCAGTATTTT. The chain employs TRBV4-2 and TRBJ2-3; no reliable D call. Germline V gives CDR1 LGHNA, CDR2 YNFKEQ. CDR3 length: 13 amino acids. V lost 0 bases and J lost 3, with 4 bases in between.

The chain has TRBV2 and TRBJ2-7; 8 nucleotides align to TRBD1. The CDR3 is 16 amino acids. Losses at the gene ends were 2 bases for V and 4 bases for J; bases not matched to a gene: 10. Germline V gene lookup returns CDR1 SNHLY and CDR2 FYNNEI. In DNA form, the CDR3 reads TGTGCCAGCAGTGAATCTGGGGACAGGTTGATGTACGAGCAGTACTTC. Translated, it gives CASSESGDRLMYEQYF.

The gene calls are TRBV11-2 and TRBJ1-6, with no clear D. V was trimmed by 0 bases and J by 7 bases, leaving 4 bases between them. Germline values: CDR1 SGHAT, CDR2 FQNNGV. CDR3 length equals 13 residues. This CDR3 reads CASSLDENSPLHF. As DNA, the CDR3 is TGTGCCAGCAGCTTAGATGAGAATTCACCCCTCCACTTT.

This clone was counted once. J is TRBJ1-2 and V is TRBV6-5, with D possibly being TRBD1 (6 bases). The ends were cut back, 6 bases at V and 8 bases at J, with 19 bases in the middle. CDR3 length equals 14 residues. Germline CDR1 and CDR2: MNHEY and SVGAGI. CDR3 loop: CASSTGQFSWGYTF. CDR3 DNA: TGTGCCAGCAGCACCGGACAGTTCTCCTGGGGCTACACCTTC.

The rearrangement links TRBV2 to TRBJ2-7; TRBD1 matches 8 bases. V gave up 8 bases and J gave up 4 bases; unmatched junction bases: 7. The CDR3 has 13 residues. CDR1 and CDR2 from the germline V gene are SNHLY and FYNNEI. CDR3 sequence: CASLDRVAYEQYF. DNA for the CDR3: TGTGCCAGCCTGGACAGGGTGGCGTACGAGCAGTACTTC.

The rearrangement uses TRBV19 and TRBJ1-2; D may be TRBD1 (5 bases). The germline V gene has CDR1 LNHDA and CDR2 SQIVND (reference sequence). This CDR3 region has 13 residues. Trimming pared 3 bases from V and 1 base from J, leaving 6 bases between. CDR3: CASSIQGNYGYTF. CDR3 nucleotide sequence: TGTGCCAGTAGTATCCAGGGTAACTATGGCTACACCTTC.

This chain connects TRBV5-1 to TRBJ2-7; D might be TRBD2 (5 bases). Germline CDR1 and CDR2: SGHRS and YFSETQ. The CDR3 has 14 residues. V gave up 4 bases and J gave up 7 bases, with 18 bases separating them. This CDR3 reads CASSQALEAGEQYF. The CDR3 nucleotides are TGCGCCAGCAGCCAAGCTTTGGAGGCCGGGGAGCAGTACTTC.

The chain carries TRBV5-4 and TRBJ1-2; D perhaps matches TRBD1 (5 bases). Germline CDR1 SGHNT, CDR2 YYREEE (reference sequence). Trimming removed 4 bases from V and 4 bases from J, with 14 bases in between. The CDR3 covers 14 residues. The CDR3 protein is CASSKSGIRYGYTF. The CDR3 nucleotides read TGTGCCAGCAGCAAGTCAGGGATTCGCTATGGCTACACCTTC.

As DNA, the CDR3 is TGTGCCAGCAGCCCCGAAGGGGACAGGCGATCCTATGGCTACACCTTC. As protein: CASSPEGDRRSYGYTF. This chain joins TRBV3-1 (or the pseudogene TRBV3-2) and TRBJ1-2; 8 nucleotides align to TRBD1. CDR3 length: 16 residues. The V and J ends lost 4 bases and 4 bases, in that order; junction bases with no gene match: 11. The germline V gene has CDR1 LGHDT and CDR2 YNNKEL (reference sequence).

This sequence joins TRBV30 and TRBJ2-7; a weak D match, TRBD2 (6 bases). The length of the CDR3 is 15 residues. Germline V gives CDR1 GTSNPN, CDR2 SVGIG (reference sequence). V lost 4 bases and J 2 bases, leaving 18 bases between the germline ends. Here the CDR3 DNA reads TGTGCCTGGAAGGGGTCGGCGGGGCCCGCCTACGAGCAGTACTTC. It encodes CAWKGSAGPAYEQYF. The complete variable domain, with remaining parts taken from reference TRBV30 and TRBJ2-7, reads SQTIHQWPATLVQPVGSPLSLECTVEGTSNPNLYWYRQAAGRGLQLLFYSVGIGQISSEVPQNLSASRPQDRQFILSSKKLLLSDSGFYLCAWKGSAGPAYEQYFGPGTRLTVT.

This clone was detected only a few times. J is TRBJ2-7 and V is TRBV2; maybe TRBD2 (6 bases). The CDR3 covers 15 residues. Germline loops: CDR1 SNHLY, CDR2 FYNNEI. Trimming shortened V by 8 bases and J by 2 bases, and 19 bases separated the two germline ends. The CDR3 loop is CASGEAAGLPYEQYF. The CDR3, as DNA: TGTGCCAGCGGAGAGGCGGCGGGGCTACCCTACGAGCAGTACTTC.

J is TRBJ2-7 and V is TRBV7-8; 7 bases align to TRBD2. With 1 base clipped from V and 3 bases from J, the junction kept 18 bases outside the gene matches. The length of the CDR3 is 19 residues. Germline loops: CDR1 SGHVS, CDR2 FQNEAQ. CDR3 coding DNA: TGTGCCAGCAGCTTAGTTGTGAGGCCACCGGCTAGCGGCCTCTACGAGCAGTACTTC. Its translation: CASSLVVRPPASGLYEQYF.

This sequence joins TRBV6-5 and TRBJ2-1, with TRBD2 identical over 14 bases. CDR1 MNHEY and CDR2 SVGAGI come from the germline V gene. The CDR3 is 16 residues long. V was pared by 0 bases and J by 10 bases, with 5 bases of the junction left unmatched. The CDR3 region has the DNA TGTGCCAGCAGTTACTCGGGACTAGCGGGGGCACAGGAGCAGTTCTTC. Protein: CASSYSGLAGAQEQFF.

The chain is built from TRBV13 and TRBJ1-1; D perhaps matches TRBD1 (5 bases). The CDR3 has 12 amino acids. Trimming took off 5 bases at V and 5 bases at J, with 9 bases between the two ends. Per the germline V gene, CDR1 is PRHDT and CDR2 is FYEKMQ (reference sequence). DNA of the CDR3: TGTGCCAGCAGCGCGGGGACGACTGAAGCTTTCTTT. It yields the protein CASSAGTTEAFF.

V usage is TRBV5-1 and J usage is TRBJ1-4; possibly TRBD1 for D (5 bases). The CDR3 is 13 amino acids. Germline assignment: CDR1 SGHRS and CDR2 YFSETQ. V lost 5 bases, J lost 4 bases, and 9 bases lay in between. The CDR3 region is CASRGQFNEKLFF. CDR3 nucleotides: TGCGCCAGCAGAGGACAATTTAATGAAAAACTGTTTTTT.

The gene calls are TRBV24-1 and TRBJ2-2; TRBD2 might be the D (5 bases). The germline CDR1 and CDR2 sequences are KGHDR and SFDVKD. CDR3 size: 16 residues. V lost 0 bases and J lost 0, with 7 bases in between. Here the CDR3 DNA reads TGTGCCACCAGTGATTTGGAGCGGACGAACACCGGGGAGCTGTTTTTT. Translation gives CATSDLERTNTGELFF.

The rearrangement links TRBV18 to TRBJ2-1; the match to TRBD2 covers 13 bases. This CDR3 comprises 16 residues. Per germline, CDR1 KGHSH and CDR2 LQKENI. Losses at the gene ends were 5 bases for V and 7 bases for J; bases not matched to a gene: 8. The DNA for the CDR3 is TGTGCCAGCTCATTAACTAGCGGGGGGGCCCAAAATGAGCAGTTCTTC. Its translation: CASSLTSGGAQNEQFF.

The V gene is TRBV19, the J gene TRBJ1-3; 12 positions agree with TRBD1. V lost 6 bases, J lost 0 bases, and 9 bases stayed unmatched. Germline lookup yields CDR1 LNHDA and CDR2 SQIVND (reference sequence). The length of the CDR3 is 18 residues. Here the CDR3 reads CASRLVRDRGPSGNTIYF. The CDR3 bases are TGTGCCAGTAGGCTCGTCCGGGACAGGGGGCCCTCTGGAAACACCATATATTTT.